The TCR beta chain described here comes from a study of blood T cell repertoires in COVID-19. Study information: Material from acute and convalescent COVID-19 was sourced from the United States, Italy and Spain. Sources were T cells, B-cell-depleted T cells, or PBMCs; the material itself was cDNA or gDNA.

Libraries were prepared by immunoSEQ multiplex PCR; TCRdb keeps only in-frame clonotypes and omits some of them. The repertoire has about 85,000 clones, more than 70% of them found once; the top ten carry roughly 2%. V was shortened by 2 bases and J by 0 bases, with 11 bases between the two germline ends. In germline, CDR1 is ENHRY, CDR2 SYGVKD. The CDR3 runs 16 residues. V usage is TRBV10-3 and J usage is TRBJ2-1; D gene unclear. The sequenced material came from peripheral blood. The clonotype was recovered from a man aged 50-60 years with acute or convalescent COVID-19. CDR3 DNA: TGTGCCATCAGTGAGACTGCTTTAAGCTCCTACAATGAGCAGTTCTTC. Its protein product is CAISETALSSYNEQFF.